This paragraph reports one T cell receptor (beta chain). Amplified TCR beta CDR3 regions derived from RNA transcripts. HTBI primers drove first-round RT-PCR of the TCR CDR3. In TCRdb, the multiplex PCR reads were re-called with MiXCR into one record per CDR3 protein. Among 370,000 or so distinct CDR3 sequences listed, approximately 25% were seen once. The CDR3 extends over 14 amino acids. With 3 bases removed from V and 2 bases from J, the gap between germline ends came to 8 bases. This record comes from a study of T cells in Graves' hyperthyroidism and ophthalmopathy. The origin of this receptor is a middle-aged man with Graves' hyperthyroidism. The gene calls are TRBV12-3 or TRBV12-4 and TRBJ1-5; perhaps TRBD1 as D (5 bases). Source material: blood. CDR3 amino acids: CASSLQGGNQPQHF. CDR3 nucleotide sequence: TGTGCCAGCAGTTTGCAGGGAGGCAATCAGCCCCAGCATTTT.